The entry that follows covers one TCR beta chain sequence. The data were obtained in a study of blood T cell repertoires in COVID-19. About the study: COVID-19 samples from acute and convalescent phases originated in the United States, Italy and Spain.

Original data processing: Researchers report that nucleated cell counts were estimated from reference gene primer amplification. The protocol was immunoSEQ multiplex PCR, while the TCRdb copy is restricted to in-frame clones and leaves out a portion. V, J and clone size derive from that table, while D and trimming were established from the DNA sequence. The table shows 120,000 or so clones, with about four fifths occurring only once. Germline CDR1 is LGHDT and CDR2 is YNNKEL (reference sequence). The CDR3 spans 16 residues. V shed 3 bases and J shed 3 bases, with 15 bases lying between them. What was sequenced was peripheral blood. The V call is TRBV3-1 (or the pseudogene TRBV3-2), the J call TRBJ2-1; D might be TRBD1 (5 bases). The sequence derives from a man under 40 with COVID-19, enrolled during active disease. The DNA of the CDR3 is TGTGCCAGCAGCCACGCGACAGTAACTATCTACAATGAGCAGTTCTTC. Amino acid sequence: CASSHATVTIYNEQFF.